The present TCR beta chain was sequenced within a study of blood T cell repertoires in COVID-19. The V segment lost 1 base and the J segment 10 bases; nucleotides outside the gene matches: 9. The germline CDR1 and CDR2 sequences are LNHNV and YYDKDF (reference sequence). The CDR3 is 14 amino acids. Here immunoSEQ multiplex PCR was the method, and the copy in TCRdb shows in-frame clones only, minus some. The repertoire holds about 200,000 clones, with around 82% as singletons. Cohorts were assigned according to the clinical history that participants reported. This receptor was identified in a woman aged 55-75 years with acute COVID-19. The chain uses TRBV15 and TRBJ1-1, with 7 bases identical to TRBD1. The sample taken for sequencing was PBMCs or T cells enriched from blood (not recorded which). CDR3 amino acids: CATSRGDRARGAFF. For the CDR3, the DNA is TGTGCCACCAGCAGAGGAGACAGGGCACGTGGAGCTTTCTTT. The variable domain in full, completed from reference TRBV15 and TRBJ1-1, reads DAMVIQNPRYQVTQFGKPVTLSCSQTLNHNVMYWYQQKSSQAPKLLFHYYDKDFNNEADTPDNFQSRRPNTSFCFLDIRSPGLGDTAMYLCATSRGDRARGAFFGQGTRLTVV.